The 16 T cell receptor beta chains reported below all come from one sample, sequenced in a study of cytomegalovirus exposure and HLA in healthy donors (dated by TCRdb to 2016 to 2017). The library was prepared using the immunoSEQ multiplex PCR assay. For the multiplex PCR, a mixture combining 60 forward primers for TCR Vbeta segments and 13 reverse primers for TCR Jbeta segments was used. The table was pulled from immuneACCESS by TCRdb, which kept in-frame rearrangements only. Such tables lose some clones; where checked, under half of the loss comes from unresolved V genes, and the rest has no known cause. Present in this sample are tens of thousands of clones, less than 85% of which were seen just once. The biggest ten clones account for under 2.5% of the sample. Sequenced: PBMCs. The origin of the receptors is a man aged 18 to 30 in good health and CMV-seronegative.

The DNA of the CDR3 is TGTGCCAGCAGCGGGGGGGCTTGGTCCTACAATGAGCAGTTCTTC. It yields the protein CASSGGAWSYNEQFF. The V gene is TRBV7-8, the J gene TRBJ2-1; D might be TRBD2 (7 bases). The CDR3 runs to 15 residues. The germline V and J ends were trimmed by 5 bases and 1 base, with 12 bases remaining between them. The germline gives CDR1 SGHVS, CDR2 FQNEAQ. Drawing the rest from reference TRBV7-8 and TRBJ2-1, the complete variable domain is GAGVSQSPRYKVAKRGQDVALRCDPISGHVSLFWYQQALGQGPEFLTYFQNEAQLDKSGLPSDRFFAERPEGSVSTLKIQRTQQEDSAVYLCASSGGAWSYNEQFFGPGTRLTVL.

This sequence joins TRBV11-2 and TRBJ2-5; 10 nucleotides agree with TRBD2. V lost 5 bases and J lost 4; bases outside the gene matches: 10. Germline V gene data show CDR1 as SGHAT and CDR2 as FQNNGV. The CDR3 loop spans 16 amino acids. Written as DNA, the CDR3 is TGTGCCAGCAGCCTAGGAGCTAGCGGGAGCCTAGAGACCCAGTACTTC. Translation: CASSLGASGSLETQYF.

This clone was seen only a few times. The V and J genes are TRBV15 and TRBJ1-2; 7 nucleotides line up with TRBD1. Trimming at V came to 5 bases and at J to 8 bases, leaving 14 bases not matched to a gene. The CDR3 is made up of 15 amino acids. Germline CDR1 LNHNV, CDR2 YYDKDF (reference sequence). For the CDR3, the DNA is TGTGCCACCAGCTTCACACTTGCAGGGGGTGGCGGCTACACCTTC. Translating gives CATSFTLAGGGGYTF.

This chain connects TRBV6-5 to TRBJ2-1, with D possibly matching TRBD2 (5 bases). Trimming left V 5 bases short and J 6 bases short, with 14 bases between. The CDR3 runs to 14 residues. Germline-derived CDR1 and CDR2 are MNHEY and SVGAGI. CDR3 amino acids: CASSRPEAPNEQFF. The CDR3 region has the DNA TGTGCCAGCAGTCGCCCGGAGGCACCCAATGAGCAGTTCTTC.

The rearrangement links TRBV6-4 to TRBJ2-3; 8 bases agree with TRBD2. The J segment lost 1 base and the V segment lost 2 bases, leaving 2 bases of the junction unmatched. The germline CDR1 and CDR2 sequences are MRHNA and SNTAGT. The CDR3 consists of 15 residues. The CDR3 protein is CASSDAGGGTDTQYF. The CDR3 DNA reads TGTGCCAGCAGTGACGCGGGAGGTGGCACAGATACGCAGTATTTT.

This clone was seen only a few times. This chain links TRBV5-1 with TRBJ1-1; D uncertain. The ends were cut back, 4 bases at V and 1 base at J, with 11 bases in the middle. The CDR3 has 14 amino acids. CDR1 and CDR2 from the germline V gene are SGHRS and YFSETQ. CDR3 amino acids: CASSLIGENTEAFF. The CDR3 region has the DNA TGCGCCAGCAGCCTGATCGGAGAGAACACTGAAGCTTTCTTT. Complete variable domain (other parts from reference TRBV5-1 and TRBJ1-1): KAGVTQTPRYLIKTRGQQVTLSCSPISGHRSVSWYQQTPGQGLQFLFEYFSETQRNKGNFPGRFSGRQFSNSRSEMNVSTLELGDSALYLCASSLIGENTEAFFGQGTRLTVV.

This rearrangement joins TRBV6-1 to TRBJ2-4, with TRBD2 matching over 8 bases. The length of the CDR3 is 18 residues. V lost 1 base, J lost 4 bases, and 12 bases stayed unmatched. Germline V gene data show CDR1 as MNHNS and CDR2 as SASEGT. The CDR3 loop is CASSEDLPPRLAKNIQYF. The CDR3, as DNA: TGTGCCAGCAGTGAAGACCTCCCCCCTCGACTAGCGAAAAACATTCAGTACTTC.

The genes are TRBV7-2 and TRBJ2-3; no definite D call. V gave up 2 bases and J gave up 0 bases, with 12 bases separating them. The CDR3 contains 16 residues. The germline gives CDR1 SGHTA, CDR2 FQGNSA. CDR3 sequence reads: CASSLSSGGSTDTQYF. CDR3 DNA: TGTGCCAGCAGCTTATCGTCTGGCGGAAGCACAGATACGCAGTATTTT.

CDR3 bases: TGTGCCTGGAGTGGCCCGGGTTTCTCTGGAAACACCATATATTTT. As protein: CAWSGPGFSGNTIYF. The chain combines TRBV30 with TRBJ1-3; no clear D gene. In germline, CDR1 is GTSNPN, CDR2 SVGIG (reference sequence). There are 15 residues in the CDR3. The V gene lost 1 base and the J gene lost 0 bases, with 10 bases spanning the gap.

The gene calls are TRBV30 and TRBJ2-5, with D possibly being TRBD1 (5 bases). The better agreement between TRBJ2-7 and the DNA end casts doubt on the J call. Germline V gene lookup returns CDR1 GTSNPN and CDR2 SVGIG (reference sequence). This CDR3 region has 13 residues. In DNA form, the CDR3 reads TGTGCCTGGAGTGCGGCAGGGCAGGACGAGCAGTACTTC. Protein: CAWSAAGQDEQYF.

V is TRBV29-1 and J is TRBJ2-1, with TRBD2 matching 14 bases. V gave up 4 bases and J gave up 9 bases; unmatched junction bases: 2. Germline assignment: CDR1 SQVTM and CDR2 ANQGSEA. The CDR3 extends over 13 amino acids. In DNA, the CDR3 is TGCAGCGTTGTTGGACTAGCGGGAGGTGAGCAGTTCTTC. This codes for CSVVGLAGGEQFF.

This clone was picked up a small number of times. The chain uses TRBV4-1 and TRBJ2-7; 10 bases map to TRBD1. CDR1 is MGHRA, CDR2 YSYEKL, per germline. CDR3 size: 15 residues. The V and J ends lost 4 bases and 3 bases, in that order; junction bases with no gene match: 6. CDR3 residues: CASSPGQGKSYEQYF. The CDR3, as DNA: TGCGCCAGCAGCCCGGGACAGGGGAAAAGCTACGAGCAGTACTTC.

The J gene is TRBJ2-7, the V gene TRBV27; 13 bases are shared with TRBD2. The V gene end was trimmed by 6 bases and the J gene end by 2 bases; junction bases not matched to a gene: 10. Germline CDR1 and CDR2: MNHEY and SMNVEV (reference sequence). The CDR3 is 17 residues long. This CDR3 reads CASSGGLAGKIAYEQYF. The CDR3 coding sequence is TGTGCCAGCAGCGGGGGACTAGCGGGAAAAATCGCCTACGAGCAGTACTTC.

The rearrangement joins TRBV9 to TRBJ2-7, with TRBD2 as a possible D gene (6 bases). Trimming shortened V by 4 bases and J by 2 bases, and 10 bases separated the two germline ends. CDR1 is SGDLS and CDR2 is YYNGEE in the germline V gene. This CDR3 region has 13 residues. CDR3 region: CASSRGGTYEQYF. CDR3 bases: TGTGCCAGCAGCAGAGGAGGGACCTACGAGCAGTACTTC.

The chain joins TRBV5-6 to TRBJ1-2; D gene ambiguous. Per germline, CDR1 SGHDT and CDR2 YYEEEE. The length of the CDR3 is 16 residues. The germline V and J ends were trimmed by 0 bases and 2 bases, with 14 bases remaining between them. CDR3 in amino acids: CASSLGGAAQNYGYTF. The CDR3 DNA is TGTGCCAGCAGCTTGGGGGGAGCGGCGCAGAACTATGGCTACACCTTC.

The V gene is TRBV28, the J gene TRBJ2-7; tentatively, D is TRBD1 (5 bases). This CDR3 contains 12 residues. Germline V lookup: CDR1 MDHEN, CDR2 SYDVKM. V was clipped by 2 bases and J by 4 bases, with 6 bases between them. The CDR3 is CASSLNRYEQYF. Written as DNA, the CDR3 is TGTGCCAGCAGTTTAAACAGGTACGAGCAGTACTTC. Full variable domain (outside the CDR3, taken from reference TRBV28 and TRBJ2-7): DVKVTQSSRYLVKRTGEKVFLECVQDMDHENMFWYRQDPGLGLRLIYFSYDVKMKEKGDIPEGYSVSREKKERFSLILESASTNQTSMYLCASSLNRYEQYFGPGTRLTVT.